This entry lists 5 T cell receptor beta chains sequenced from one sample in a study of blood T cell repertoires in COVID-19. Sequencing was performed with immunoSEQ multiplex PCR; in TCRdb, only in-frame clones are kept and a portion is missing. The sample shows around 260,000 clones, around four fifths of them seen only once. The sequencing sample was made of peripheral blood. Source of these receptors: a man in his sixties with acute or convalescent COVID-19.

The chain combines TRBV12-3 or TRBV12-4 with TRBJ1-1; D uncertain. The CDR3 loop spans 13 amino acids. Between the trimmed V and J ends, which lost 3 bases and 5 bases, there was a span of 10 bases. The CDR3: CASSLPRGTEAFF. The CDR3 DNA sequence: TGTGCCAGCAGTTTGCCCCGGGGAACTGAAGCTTTCTTT.

This sequence joins TRBV19 and TRBJ1-1; D may be TRBD1 (5 bases). The CDR3 spans 15 residues. Trimming removed 3 bases at V and 6 bases at J, with 17 bases between. The germline V gene has CDR1 LNHDA and CDR2 SQIVND (reference sequence). CDR3 DNA sequence: TGTGCCAGTAGTATGATAGGGGTAGGTATCGCTGAAGCTTTCTTT. Translating it yields CASSMIGVGIAEAFF.

The chain is built from TRBV4-3 and TRBJ2-5; 7 bases are a match to TRBD2. Germline V gene data show CDR1 as LGHNA and CDR2 as YSLEER. After removal of 1 base from V and 4 bases from J, the junction contained 9 bases not matched to a gene. The CDR3 extends over 16 amino acids. The CDR3 nucleotides read TGCGCCAGCAGCCAAGCGGGTGCGGGAGCCATAGAGACCCAGTACTTC. Its protein is CASSQAGAGAIETQYF.

The table lists this clone with a count of one. The chain employs TRBV5-6 and TRBJ1-1, with 7 bases matching TRBD1. The CDR3 runs 16 residues. J was trimmed by 1 base and V by 4 bases; bases with no gene match: 10. Germline V gene lookup returns CDR1 SGHDT and CDR2 YYEEEE. CDR3 residues: CASSLRSTGRNTEAFF. As DNA, the CDR3 is TGTGCCAGCAGCCTGAGATCGACAGGGCGGAACACTGAAGCTTTCTTT.

This chain joins TRBV3-1 (or the pseudogene TRBV3-2) and TRBJ2-7, with D possibly TRBD2 on 7 matching bases. This CDR3 region has 13 residues. The V gene lost 2 bases and the J gene lost 6 bases, with 11 bases spanning the gap. Germline-derived CDR1 and CDR2 are LGHDT and YNNKEL (reference sequence). The CDR3 nucleotides read TGTGCCAGCAGCCAACGGGGGGCAGGCGAGCAGTACTTC. This sequence encodes CASSQRGAGEQYF.